This record covers a single TCR beta chain. The antigen is undetermined. The source of the sample is a study of cytomegalovirus exposure and HLA in healthy donors. The study, taken as a whole, reports: What a later analysis reportedly showed was that an Asian-associated ancestry cluster had fewer N-insertions than the approximately 670-donor mean. CMV serostatus was the sole immune exposure information available. The study flagged approximately 180 TCR beta chains as cytomegalovirus-associated.

Looked up from germline, CDR1 is MNHEY and CDR2 is SMNVEV (reference sequence). This CDR3 region has 16 residues. V was pared by 5 bases and J by 5 bases, with 21 bases between. A multiplex PCR was run with 60 Vbeta primers and 13 Jbeta primers. Clones were sequenced by immunoSEQ multiplex PCR, and TCRdb holds only the in-frame ones, with some missing. Altogether roughly 150,000 clones are present, over 80% being singletons, with the ten largest covering 1.5%. Healthy people donating bone marrow made up the donors. Sequenced: PBMCs. This TCR came from a woman younger than 35 in good health and CMV-seronegative. This rearrangement joins TRBV27 to TRBJ1-1; possible D gene TRBD1, 5 bases. The chain's CDR3 is CASSPTPRQSKTEAFF. The CDR3 bases are TGTGCCAGCAGTCCTACCCCTAGACAGTCAAAGACTGAAGCTTTCTTT.